Listed below are T cell receptor beta chains from one sample, sequenced in a study of blood T cell repertoires in COVID-19. Sequencing was performed with immunoSEQ multiplex PCR; in TCRdb, only in-frame clones are kept and a portion is missing. The profile shows about 300,000 clones, 89% of them singletons. The sequenced sample consisted of PBMCs or T cells enriched from blood (not recorded which). All receptors come from a woman in her thirties or forties who had recovered from COVID-19. Each CDR3 is given with its conserved first and last residue. Fields, in order: clone size, D gene, J gene, V gene, CDR3 protein, CDR3 DNA. D genes are given only for firm matches. Not every row has a clone size; where given, it reads once, few, many or a size class.

abundance: NA; d_gene: NA; j_gene: TRBJ2-2; v_gene: TRBV13; CDR3aa: CASRDRRTGELFF; CDR3nt: TGTGCCAGCAGAGACAGGCGCACCGGGGAGCTGTTTTTT
abundance: NA; d_gene: TRBD2; j_gene: TRBJ2-3; v_gene: TRBV7-2; CDR3aa: CASSLVSSGSSDTQYF; CDR3nt: TGTGCCAGCAGCTTAGTATCTAGCGGGAGCTCAGATACGCAGTATTTT
abundance: NA; d_gene: NA; j_gene: TRBJ2-7; v_gene: TRBV27; CDR3aa: CASSLAGGYNYEQYF; CDR3nt: TGTGCCAGCAGTTTAGCCGGGGGTTATAACTACGAGCAGTACTTC
abundance: NA; d_gene: TRBD1; j_gene: TRBJ1-2; v_gene: TRBV18; CDR3aa: CASSPPGQGNSGYTF; CDR3nt: TGTGCCAGCTCACCACCGGGACAGGGGAATAGTGGCTACACCTTC
abundance: NA; d_gene: TRBD1; j_gene: TRBJ2-2; v_gene: TRBV9; CDR3aa: CASSSGGRGRTGELFF; CDR3nt: TGTGCCAGCAGCTCAGGGGGCAGGGGAAGGACCGGGGAGCTGTTTTTT
abundance: NA; d_gene: NA; j_gene: TRBJ2-6; v_gene: TRBV5-1; CDR3aa: CASSPHFPVSGANVLTF; CDR3nt: TGCGCCAGCAGCCCCCATTTTCCAGTGTCTGGGGCCAACGTCCTGACTTTC
abundance: NA; d_gene: NA; j_gene: TRBJ1-5; v_gene: TRBV19; CDR3aa: CASRNQQGGQPQHF; CDR3nt: TGTGCCAGTAGAAATCAACAGGGTGGACAGCCCCAGCATTTT
abundance: NA; d_gene: TRBD1; j_gene: TRBJ1-6; v_gene: TRBV5-4; CDR3aa: CASSLNRGHNSPLHF; CDR3nt: TGTGCCAGCAGCTTGAACAGGGGGCATAATTCACCCCTCCACTTT
abundance: NA; d_gene: TRBD2; j_gene: TRBJ2-1; v_gene: TRBV18; CDR3aa: CASSRPGGRYNEQFF; CDR3nt: TGTGCCAGCTCACGCCCGGGAGGGCGGTACAATGAGCAGTTCTTC
abundance: NA; d_gene: NA; j_gene: TRBJ1-2; v_gene: TRBV7-9; CDR3aa: CASSLGPRGGYTF; CDR3nt: TGTGCCAGCAGCTTGGGTCCCAGGGGCGGCTACACCTTC
abundance: NA; d_gene: NA; j_gene: TRBJ2-7; v_gene: TRBV12-1; CDR3aa: CASSAGQDEQYF; CDR3nt: TGTGCCAGCAGCGCCGGACAGGACGAGCAGTACTTC
abundance: NA; d_gene: TRBD1; j_gene: TRBJ1-1; v_gene: TRBV12-3/TRBV12-4; CDR3aa: CASSLMGWDRAF; CDR3nt: TGTGCCAGCAGTTTAATGGGCTGGGACAGGGCTTTT
abundance: NA; d_gene: TRBD1; j_gene: TRBJ1-1; v_gene: TRBV27; CDR3aa: CASSLMAGTGASLEAFF; CDR3nt: TGTGCCAGCAGTTTAATGGCCGGGACAGGGGCCTCTCTTGAAGCTTTCTTT
abundance: NA; d_gene: NA; j_gene: TRBJ1-5; v_gene: TRBV6-2/TRBV6-3; CDR3aa: CASSLGSSNQPQHF; CDR3nt: TGTGCCAGCAGCCTCGGGTCCAGCAATCAGCCCCAGCATTTT
abundance: few; d_gene: NA; j_gene: TRBJ1-3; v_gene: TRBV27; CDR3aa: CASKGGGPGNTIYF; CDR3nt: TGTGCCAGCAAGGGCGGGGGCCCTGGAAACACCATATATTTT
abundance: NA; d_gene: TRBD1; j_gene: TRBJ1-2; v_gene: TRBV10-2; CDR3aa: CASSPQGDYGYTF; CDR3nt: TGCGCCAGCAGTCCACAGGGGGACTATGGCTACACCTTC
abundance: NA; d_gene: NA; j_gene: TRBJ1-6; v_gene: TRBV7-2; CDR3aa: CASSLGAPQGNNSPLHF; CDR3nt: TGTGCCAGCAGCTTAGGCGCTCCCCAGGGAAATAATTCACCCCTCCACTTT
abundance: NA; d_gene: TRBD2; j_gene: TRBJ2-2; v_gene: TRBV6-1; CDR3aa: CASSGPGTSGGFSGELFF; CDR3nt: TGTGCCAGCAGTGGACCCGGAACTAGCGGGGGGTTTTCCGGGGAGCTGTTTTTT
abundance: NA; d_gene: TRBD1; j_gene: TRBJ2-2; v_gene: TRBV7-2; CDR3aa: CASSLGTGTGELFF; CDR3nt: TGTGCCAGCAGCTTAGGGACAGGGACCGGGGAGCTGTTTTTT
abundance: once; d_gene: TRBD2; j_gene: TRBJ2-2; v_gene: TRBV6-5; CDR3aa: CASRLAGSYTGELFF; CDR3nt: TGTGCCAGCAGGCTAGCGGGGAGCTACACCGGGGAGCTGTTTTTT
abundance: NA; d_gene: TRBD2; j_gene: TRBJ2-1; v_gene: TRBV27; CDR3aa: CASRSGGEINEQFF; CDR3nt: TGTGCCAGCAGGAGCGGGGGGGAGATAAATGAGCAGTTCTTC